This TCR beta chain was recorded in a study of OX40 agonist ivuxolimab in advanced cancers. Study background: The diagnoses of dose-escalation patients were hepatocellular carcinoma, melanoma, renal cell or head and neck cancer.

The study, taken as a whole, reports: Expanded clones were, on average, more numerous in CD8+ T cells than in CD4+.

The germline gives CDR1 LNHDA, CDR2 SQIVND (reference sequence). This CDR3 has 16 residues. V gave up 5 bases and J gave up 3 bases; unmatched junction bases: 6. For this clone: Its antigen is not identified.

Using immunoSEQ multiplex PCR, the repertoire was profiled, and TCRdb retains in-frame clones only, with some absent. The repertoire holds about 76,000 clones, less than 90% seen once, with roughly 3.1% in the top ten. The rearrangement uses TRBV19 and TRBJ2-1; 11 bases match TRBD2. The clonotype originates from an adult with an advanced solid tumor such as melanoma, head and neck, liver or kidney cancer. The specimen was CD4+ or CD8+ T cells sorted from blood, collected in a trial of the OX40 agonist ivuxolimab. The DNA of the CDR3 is TGTGCCAGTAGTGAGGTAGCGGGAGGGGTCTACAATGAGCAGTTCTTC. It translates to CASSEVAGGVYNEQFF. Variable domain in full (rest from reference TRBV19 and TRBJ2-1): DGGITQSPKYLFRKEGQNVTLSCEQNLNHDAMYWYRQDPGQGLRLIYYSQIVNDFQKGDIAEGYSVSREKKESFPLTVTSAQKNPTAFYLCASSEVAGGVYNEQFFGPGTRLTVL.